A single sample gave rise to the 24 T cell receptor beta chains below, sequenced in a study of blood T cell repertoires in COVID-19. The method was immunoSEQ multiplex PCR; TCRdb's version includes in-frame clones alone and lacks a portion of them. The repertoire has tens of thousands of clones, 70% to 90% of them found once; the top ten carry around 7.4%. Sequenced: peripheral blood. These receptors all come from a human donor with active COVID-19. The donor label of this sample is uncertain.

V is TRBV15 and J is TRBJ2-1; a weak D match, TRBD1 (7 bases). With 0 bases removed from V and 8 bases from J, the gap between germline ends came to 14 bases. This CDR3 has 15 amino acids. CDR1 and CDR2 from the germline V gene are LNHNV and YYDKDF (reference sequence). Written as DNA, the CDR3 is TGTGCCACCAGCAGAGATAGGACAGGAGGGGATGAGCAGTTCTTC. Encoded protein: CATSRDRTGGDEQFF.

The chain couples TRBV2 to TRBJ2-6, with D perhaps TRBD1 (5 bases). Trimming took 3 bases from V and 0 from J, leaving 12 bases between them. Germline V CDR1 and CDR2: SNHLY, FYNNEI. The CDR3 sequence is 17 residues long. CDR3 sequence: CASSDFQGSSGANVLTF. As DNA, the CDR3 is TGTGCCAGCAGTGATTTCCAGGGTAGCTCTGGGGCCAACGTCCTGACTTTC.

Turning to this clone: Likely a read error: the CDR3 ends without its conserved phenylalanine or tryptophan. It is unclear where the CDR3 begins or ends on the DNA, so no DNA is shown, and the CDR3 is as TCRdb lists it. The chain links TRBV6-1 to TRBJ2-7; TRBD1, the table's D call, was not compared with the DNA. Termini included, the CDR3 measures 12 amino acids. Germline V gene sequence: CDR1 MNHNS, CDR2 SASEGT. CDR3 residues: CASSETDRGHTI.

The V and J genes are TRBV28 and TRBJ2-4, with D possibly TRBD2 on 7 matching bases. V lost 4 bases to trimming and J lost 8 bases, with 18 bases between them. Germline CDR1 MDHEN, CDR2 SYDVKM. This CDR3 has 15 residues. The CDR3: CASSSRGRERDIQYF. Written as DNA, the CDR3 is TGTGCCAGCAGTTCCCGGGGGCGGGAGAGGGACATTCAGTACTTC. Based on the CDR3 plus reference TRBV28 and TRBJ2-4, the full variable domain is DVKVTQSSRYLVKRTGEKVFLECVQDMDHENMFWYRQDPGLGLRLIYFSYDVKMKEKGDIPEGYSVSREKKERFSLILESASTNQTSMYLCASSSRGRERDIQYFGAGTRLSVL.

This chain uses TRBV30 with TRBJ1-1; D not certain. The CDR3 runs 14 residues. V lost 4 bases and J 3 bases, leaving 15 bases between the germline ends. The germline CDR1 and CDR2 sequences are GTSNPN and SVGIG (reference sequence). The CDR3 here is CAWMSGRGYTEAFF. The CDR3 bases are TGTGCCTGGATGTCCGGTCGCGGATACACTGAAGCTTTCTTT.

This chain's CDR3 is CASSPHPPGGPSNEQFF. CDR3 sequence (DNA): TGTGCCAGCTCACCTCACCCCCCGGGGGGGCCTAGCAATGAGCAGTTCTTC. The rearrangement uses TRBV18 and TRBJ2-1; 8 nucleotides agree with TRBD2. In germline, CDR1 is KGHSH, CDR2 LQKENI. This CDR3 has 17 residues. Trimming removed 3 bases from V and 6 bases from J; junction bases left unmatched: 13.

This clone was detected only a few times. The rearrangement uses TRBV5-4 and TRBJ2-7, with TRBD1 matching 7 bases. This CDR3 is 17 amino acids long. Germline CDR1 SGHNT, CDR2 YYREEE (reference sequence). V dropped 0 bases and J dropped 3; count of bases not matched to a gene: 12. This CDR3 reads CASSLGPPDRFLYEQYF. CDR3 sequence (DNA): TGTGCCAGCAGCTTGGGGCCACCGGACAGGTTCCTCTACGAGCAGTACTTC.

CDR3 DNA: TGTGCCAGCAAAAAGACAGGGGACTATGGCTACACCTTC. Amino acid sequence: CASKKTGDYGYTF. The chain couples TRBV12-3 or TRBV12-4 to TRBJ1-2, with 8 bases identical to TRBD1. V trimming: 7 bases; J trimming: 3 bases; junction bases outside the gene matches: 4. CDR3 length equals 13 residues.

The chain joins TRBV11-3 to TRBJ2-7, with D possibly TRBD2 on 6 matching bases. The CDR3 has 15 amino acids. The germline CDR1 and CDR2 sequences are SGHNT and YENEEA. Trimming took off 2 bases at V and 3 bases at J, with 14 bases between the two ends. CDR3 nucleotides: TGTGCCAGCAGCTTATCCGGGACTGGGTTCTACGAGCAGTACTTC. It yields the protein CASSLSGTGFYEQYF.

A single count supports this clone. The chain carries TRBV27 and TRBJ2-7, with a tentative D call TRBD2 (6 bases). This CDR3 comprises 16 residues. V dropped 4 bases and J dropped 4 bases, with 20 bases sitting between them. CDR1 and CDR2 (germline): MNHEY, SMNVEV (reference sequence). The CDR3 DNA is TGTGCCAGCAGTTACGGGAGCGGTAGGGTAGTGTACGAGCAGTACTTC. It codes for CASSYGSGRVVYEQYF.

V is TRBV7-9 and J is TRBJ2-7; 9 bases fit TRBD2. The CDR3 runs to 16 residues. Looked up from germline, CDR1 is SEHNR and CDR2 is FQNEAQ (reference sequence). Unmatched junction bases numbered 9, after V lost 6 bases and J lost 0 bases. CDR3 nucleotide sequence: TGTGCCAGCAGTCGGTCTAGCGGGATCAGCTCCTACGAGCAGTACTTC. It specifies CASSRSSGISSYEQYF.

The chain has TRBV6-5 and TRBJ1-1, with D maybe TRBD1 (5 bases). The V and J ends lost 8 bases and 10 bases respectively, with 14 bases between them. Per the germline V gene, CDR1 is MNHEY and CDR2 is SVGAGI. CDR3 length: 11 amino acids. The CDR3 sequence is CASQTRERAFF. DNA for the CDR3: TGTGCCAGCCAGACCAGGGAAAGAGCTTTCTTT.

In DNA form, the CDR3 reads TGTGCCAGCAGCTTAAACCTCGTCGGGCTAGCGGGGGGCAGGGAGACCCAGTACTTC. Its translation is CASSLNLVGLAGGRETQYF. The chain combines TRBV7-9 with TRBJ2-5, with TRBD2 matching over 11 bases. Germline assignment: CDR1 SEHNR and CDR2 FQNEAQ (reference sequence). After removal of 2 bases from V and 5 bases from J, the junction contained 16 bases not matched to a gene. This CDR3 contains 19 residues. Together with reference TRBV7-9 and TRBJ2-5, the CDR3 gives the full variable domain: DTGVSQNPRHKITKRGQNVTFRCDPISEHNRLYWYRQTLGQGPEFLTYFQNEAQLEKSRLLSDRFSAERPKGSFSTLEIQRTEQGDSAMYLCASSLNLVGLAGGRETQYFGPGTRLLVL.

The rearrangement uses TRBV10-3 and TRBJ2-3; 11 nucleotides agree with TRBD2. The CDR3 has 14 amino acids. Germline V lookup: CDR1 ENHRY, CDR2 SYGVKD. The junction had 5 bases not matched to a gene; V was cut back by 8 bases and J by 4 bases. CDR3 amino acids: CAILAGGASDTQYF. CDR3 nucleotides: TGTGCCATCTTAGCGGGAGGGGCGTCAGATACGCAGTATTTT.

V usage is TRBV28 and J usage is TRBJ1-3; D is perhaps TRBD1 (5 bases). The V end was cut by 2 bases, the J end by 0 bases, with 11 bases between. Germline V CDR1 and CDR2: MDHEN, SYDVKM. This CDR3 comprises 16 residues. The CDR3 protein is CASSLNQGSSGNTIYF. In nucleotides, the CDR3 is TGTGCCAGCAGTTTAAATCAGGGTAGCTCTGGAAACACCATATATTTT.

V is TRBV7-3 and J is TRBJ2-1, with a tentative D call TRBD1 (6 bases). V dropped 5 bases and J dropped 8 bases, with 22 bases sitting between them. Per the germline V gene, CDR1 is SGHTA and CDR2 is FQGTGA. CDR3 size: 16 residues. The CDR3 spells CASSRTEKASGDEQFF. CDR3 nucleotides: TGTGCCAGCAGCCGGACAGAAAAAGCGTCTGGGGATGAGCAGTTCTTC.

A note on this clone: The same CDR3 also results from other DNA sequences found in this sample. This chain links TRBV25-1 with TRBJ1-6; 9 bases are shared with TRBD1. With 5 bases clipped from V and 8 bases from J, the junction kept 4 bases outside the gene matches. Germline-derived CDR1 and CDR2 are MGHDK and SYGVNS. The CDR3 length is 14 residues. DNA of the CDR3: TGTGCCAGCAGTCCTACAGGGGGCGATTCACCCCTCCACTTT. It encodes CASSPTGGDSPLHF.

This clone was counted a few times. The CDR3 nucleotides read TGTGCCAGCAGCCGGAAGGGAGTGGACACCATATATTTT. It codes for CASSRKGVDTIYF. The chain carries TRBV3-1 (or the pseudogene TRBV3-2) and TRBJ1-3; D is uncertain. There are 13 residues in the CDR3. Deletions cut 4 bases from V and 8 bases from J, with 12 bases between. The germline V gene encodes CDR1 LGHDT and CDR2 YNNKEL (reference sequence).

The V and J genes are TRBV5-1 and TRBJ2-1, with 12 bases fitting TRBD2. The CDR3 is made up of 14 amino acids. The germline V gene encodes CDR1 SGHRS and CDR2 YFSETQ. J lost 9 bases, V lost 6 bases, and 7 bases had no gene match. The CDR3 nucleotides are TGCGCCAGCACACTAGCGGGGGGAGCCAGTGAGCAGTTCTTC. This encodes CASTLAGGASEQFF.

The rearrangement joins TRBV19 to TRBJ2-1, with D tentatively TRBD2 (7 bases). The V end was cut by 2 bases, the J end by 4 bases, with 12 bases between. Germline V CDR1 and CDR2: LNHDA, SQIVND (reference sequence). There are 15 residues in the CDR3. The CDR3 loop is CASSIRGGAYNEQFF. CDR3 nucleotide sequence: TGTGCCAGTAGTATAAGGGGGGGCGCTTACAATGAGCAGTTCTTC.

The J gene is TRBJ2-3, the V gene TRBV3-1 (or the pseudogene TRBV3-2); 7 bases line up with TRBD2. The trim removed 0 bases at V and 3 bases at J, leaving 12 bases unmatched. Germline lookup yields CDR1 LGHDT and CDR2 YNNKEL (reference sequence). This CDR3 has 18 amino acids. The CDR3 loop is CASSQDPIAVGGTDTQYF. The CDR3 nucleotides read TGTGCCAGCAGCCAAGATCCGATAGCGGTCGGGGGGACAGATACGCAGTATTTT.

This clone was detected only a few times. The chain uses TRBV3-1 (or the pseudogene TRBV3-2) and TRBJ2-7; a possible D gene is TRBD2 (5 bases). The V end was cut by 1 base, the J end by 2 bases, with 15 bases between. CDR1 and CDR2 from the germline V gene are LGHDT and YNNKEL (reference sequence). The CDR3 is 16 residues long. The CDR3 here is CASSQGERRGTYEQYF. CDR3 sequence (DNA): TGTGCCAGCAGCCAAGGGGAGAGGAGAGGTACCTACGAGCAGTACTTC.

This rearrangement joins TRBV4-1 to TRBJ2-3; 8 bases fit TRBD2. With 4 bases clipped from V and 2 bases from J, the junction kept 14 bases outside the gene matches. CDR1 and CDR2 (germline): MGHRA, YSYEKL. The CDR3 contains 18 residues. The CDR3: CASSPKKVGGGDTDTQYF. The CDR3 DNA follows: TGCGCCAGCAGCCCTAAGAAGGTCGGGGGGGGAGACACAGATACGCAGTATTTT.

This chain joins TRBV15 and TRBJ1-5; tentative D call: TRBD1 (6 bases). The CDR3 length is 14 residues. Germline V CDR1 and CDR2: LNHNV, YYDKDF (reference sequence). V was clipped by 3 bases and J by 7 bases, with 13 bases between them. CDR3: CATSSTGLGQPQHF. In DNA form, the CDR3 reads TGTGCCACCAGCAGCACAGGGCTTGGCCAGCCCCAGCATTTT.